The 21 T cell receptor beta chains given below trace back to one sample, sequenced in a study of shared clonotypes between healthy human individuals. The data were produced by immunoSEQ multiplex PCR, yet TCRdb's version contains in-frame clones alone and is incomplete. This repertoire shows 2 million to 3 million clones, over 85% found once; its top ten account for 0.35% to 0.45%. Sequencing was performed on naive CD4+ T cells from PBMCs. The sample's subset: CD45RA+ positively selected. The receptor set was obtained from a young man in good health. Some clones in this sample may be carry-over from other donors' samples.

The chain combines TRBV6-6 with TRBJ2-3; D is uncertain. Germline lookup yields CDR1 MNHNY and CDR2 SVGAGI (reference sequence). V lost 4 bases and J lost 1, with 6 bases in between. This CDR3 region has 13 residues. The CDR3 DNA follows: TGTGCCAGCAGTTCCCTAGGCACAGATACGCAGTATTTT. It is translated as CASSSLGTDTQYF.

V gene TRBV5-1 combines with J gene TRBJ2-3; D could derive from TRBD1 or TRBD2 (5 bases each). Per germline, CDR1 SGHRS and CDR2 YFSETQ. This CDR3 region has 17 residues. Trimming left V 3 bases short and J 0 bases short, with 17 bases between. As DNA, the CDR3 is TGCGCCAGCAGCTGGGGTTTACAGGAGGTTAGCACAGATACGCAGTATTTT. Translation: CASSWGLQEVSTDTQYF.

Details on this clone: Other DNA variants within this sample encode the same CDR3. The chain carries TRBV30 and TRBJ2-1; the D is unclear. With 0 bases removed from V and 8 bases from J, the gap between germline ends came to 17 bases. The CDR3 contains 15 residues. CDR1 is GTSNPN and CDR2 is SVGIG in the germline V gene (reference sequence). The CDR3 DNA is TGTGCCTGGAGTGTGCCGGCCGGCCCCATCCATGAGCAGTTCTTC. Translated: CAWSVPAGPIHEQFF.

The chain uses TRBV27 and TRBJ2-7; 9 nucleotides agree with TRBD1. Germline CDR1 reads MNHEY; CDR2 reads SMNVEV (reference sequence). This CDR3 region has 13 residues. V lost 0 bases, J lost 9 bases, and 3 bases stayed unmatched. The CDR3 region is CASSLSGTGRQYF. The DNA of the CDR3 is TGTGCCAGCAGTTTATCGGGGACAGGGAGGCAGTACTTC.

This sequence joins TRBV30 and TRBJ1-4, with TRBD1 identical over 8 bases. Losses at the gene ends were 1 base for V and 8 bases for J; bases not matched to a gene: 3. This CDR3 has 13 amino acids. Germline V lookup: CDR1 GTSNPN, CDR2 SVGIG (reference sequence). Here the CDR3 reads CAWSADRGEKLFF. The CDR3 nucleotides are TGTGCCTGGAGTGCCGACAGGGGAGAAAAACTGTTTTTT.

The chain recombines TRBV11-2 with TRBJ2-2, with 8 bases lining up with TRBD2. V gave up 2 bases and J gave up 7 bases; unmatched junction bases: 6. CDR3 size: 15 residues. Germline V gene lookup returns CDR1 SGHAT and CDR2 FQNNGV. The CDR3: CASSLRREGRGELFF. CDR3 in DNA: TGTGCCAGCAGCTTAAGACGGGAGGGACGCGGGGAGCTGTTTTTT.

The chain couples TRBV18 to TRBJ2-5, with D tentatively TRBD2 (6 bases). Germline-derived CDR1 and CDR2 are KGHSH and LQKENI. The CDR3 is 14 residues long. V was cut by 4 bases and J by 1 base, with 10 bases left in between. The DNA of the CDR3 is TGTGCCAGCTCACGGGACTTCCTCCAAGAGACCCAGTACTTC. This codes for CASSRDFLQETQYF.

Regarding this clone: Other DNA sequences from this sample encode an identical CDR3 as well. The rearrangement links TRBV28 to TRBJ1-2; TRBD1 might be the D (6 bases). This CDR3 is 12 amino acids long. V was pared by 3 bases and J by 8 bases, with 10 bases between. Germline V gives CDR1 MDHEN, CDR2 SYDVKM. As DNA, the CDR3 is TGTGCCAGCAGTTTTTTAGGGGGAGGCTACACCTTC. As protein: CASSFLGGGYTF.

The chain links TRBV5-6 to TRBJ1-1; D is unresolved. Germline CDR1 SGHDT, CDR2 YYEEEE. V was shortened by 2 bases and J by 0 bases, with 11 bases between the two germline ends. The CDR3 loop spans 15 amino acids. For the CDR3, the DNA is TGTGCCAGCAGCTTCTTTGAGACTGTGAACACTGAAGCTTTCTTT. Its translation is CASSFFETVNTEAFF. Using reference TRBV5-6 and TRBJ1-1 for the parts outside the CDR3, the full variable domain is DAGVTQSPTHLIKTRGQQVTLRCSPKSGHDTVSWYQQALGQGPQFIFQYYEEEERQRGNFPDRFSGHQFPNYSSELNVNALLLGDSALYLCASSFFETVNTEAFFGQGTRLTVV.

V is TRBV7-7 and J is TRBJ2-1, with a weak D call TRBD1 (5 bases). CDR1 is SSHAT and CDR2 is FNYEAQ in the germline V gene (reference sequence). The CDR3 runs to 15 residues. Trimming removed 0 bases from V and 7 bases from J, with 13 bases in between. The CDR3 reads CASSLAIGAWNEQFF. DNA for the CDR3: TGTGCCAGCAGCTTAGCGATAGGGGCGTGGAATGAGCAGTTCTTC.

The gene calls are TRBV11-2 and TRBJ2-5; D might be TRBD1 or TRBD2, each matching 5 bases. Trimming pared 2 bases from V and 5 bases from J, leaving 12 bases between. Per germline, CDR1 SGHAT and CDR2 FQNNGV. The CDR3 covers 14 residues. Here the CDR3 reads CASSLLGGVETQYF. The CDR3 DNA reads as TGTGCCAGCAGCTTACTTGGGGGAGTTGAGACCCAGTACTTC.

The DNA of the CDR3 is TGCGCCAGCAACCCAGGACTAGCGGGAGGCAATGAGCAGTTCTTC. Translated, it gives CASNPGLAGGNEQFF. This chain connects TRBV4-1 to TRBJ2-1, with 14 positions matching TRBD2. This CDR3 is 15 amino acids long. Germline trimming cut 7 bases from V and 6 bases from J; bases unmatched to any gene: 5. The germline CDR1 and CDR2 sequences are MGHRA and YSYEKL.

CDR3 DNA sequence: TGTGCCAGCAGTGCGAGGGACAGGGATGAGCAGTTCTTC. Encoded protein: CASSARDRDEQFF. The rearrangement joins TRBV28 to TRBJ2-1; TRBD1 matches 9 bases. Germline CDR1 MDHEN, CDR2 SYDVKM. The V gene end was trimmed by 5 bases and the J gene end by 8 bases; junction bases not matched to a gene: 4. CDR3 length: 13 amino acids.

The chain uses TRBV29-1 and TRBJ2-5; D tentatively reads TRBD1 or TRBD2 (5 bases each). The CDR3 length is 14 residues. The germline gives CDR1 SQVTM, CDR2 ANQGSEA. Trimming left V 4 bases short and J 3 bases short, with 15 bases between. The CDR3 here is CSVVSQGDEETQYF. The DNA for the CDR3 is TGCAGCGTTGTCTCCCAGGGAGACGAAGAGACCCAGTACTTC.

The V gene is TRBV28, the J gene TRBJ2-3; D is unclear. Germline CDR1 is MDHEN and CDR2 is SYDVKM. The CDR3 extends over 12 amino acids. V gave up 7 bases and J gave up 2 bases, with 7 bases separating them. This chain's CDR3 is CASTSHTDTQYF. CDR3 DNA: TGTGCCAGCACCTCCCACACAGATACGCAGTATTTT.

This CDR3 reads CASSSAVTSSGANVLTF. The CDR3 DNA reads TGTGCCAGCAGCTCTGCGGTAACTAGCTCTGGGGCCAACGTCCTGACTTTC. The chain employs TRBV5-4 and TRBJ2-6, with D perhaps matching TRBD2 (5 bases). Germline assignment: CDR1 SGHNT and CDR2 YYREEE (reference sequence). V lost 3 bases and J lost 0, with 13 bases in between. The CDR3 is 17 residues long.

The chain joins TRBV19 to TRBJ2-7; either TRBD1 or TRBD2 may fit D (5 bases each). The CDR3 has 17 amino acids. Looked up from germline, CDR1 is LNHDA and CDR2 is SQIVND (reference sequence). V lost 5 bases and J lost 2, with 22 bases in between. The CDR3: CASSSLGPSTNAYEQYF. CDR3 sequence (DNA): TGTGCCAGTAGTTCCCTGGGACCTAGTACGAACGCCTACGAGCAGTACTTC.

The J gene is TRBJ2-3, the V gene TRBV7-3, with TRBD2 matching 14 bases. J lost 6 bases, V lost 3 bases, and 8 bases had no gene match. Germline V gene lookup returns CDR1 SGHTA and CDR2 FQGTGA. This CDR3 comprises 17 residues. The CDR3 spells CASSLGLAGEIVDTQYF. CDR3 bases: TGTGCCAGCAGCTTGGGACTAGCGGGAGAGATCGTGGATACGCAGTATTTT.

This chain connects TRBV6-1 to TRBJ1-4; no definite D call. V was trimmed by 7 bases and J by 5 bases, leaving 14 bases between them. Germline V CDR1 and CDR2: MNHNS, SASEGT. There are 14 residues in the CDR3. CDR3: CASIDVGGNEKLFF. In DNA, the CDR3 is TGTGCCAGCATAGACGTGGGAGGGAATGAAAAACTGTTTTTT.

The J gene is TRBJ1-2, the V gene TRBV4-3; D gene ambiguous. Trimming left V 1 base short and J 4 bases short, with 10 bases between. There are 14 residues in the CDR3. The V gene's germline CDR1 is LGHNA and CDR2 YSLEER. The CDR3 DNA reads as TGCGCCAGCAGCCAAGTGGCCGGGCCCTATGGCTACACCTTC. Its protein product is CASSQVAGPYGYTF.

J is TRBJ2-1 and V is TRBV23-1; 7 bases line up with TRBD1. TRBV23-1 is noted as an ORF with a role that remains uncertain. J gave up 1 base and V 4 bases, and 10 bases lay outside the gene matches. CDR3 length: 17 residues. The CDR3 region has the DNA TGCGCCAGCAGTCCCCCGAGAGGCAGGGGGTCCTACAATGAGCAGTTCTTC. This gives the protein CASSPPRGRGSYNEQFF.